The rows below give T cell receptor beta chains drawn from one sample of a study of T-cell memory formation after mild COVID-19. TCRdb itself ran the 5' RACE reads through MiXCR, one entry per CDR3 protein. Seen here are roughly 130,000 distinct CDR3 sequences, 5% to 6.5% observed once, and the top ten hold 2% to 2.5%. The sample consisted of PBMCs or a T cell subset sorted from them (not recorded which). The receptors shown here come from an adult woman who had mild COVID-19 (a few samples of this study predate the infection). Cell type and time point are not known. Both conserved end residues are part of each CDR3. The D gene is left open where the match is weak. A clone size is listed for some rows: how often the clone was seen (once, few, many), or a class if it is expanded.

D gene,CDR3 length,J gene,V gene,clone size,CDR3 DNA,CDR3 protein
-,16,TRBJ2-7,TRBV11-2,many,TGTGCCAGCAGTTTAACCGGGTTGGGCTTCTCCTACGAGCAGTACTTC,CASSLTGLGFSYEQYF
-,15,TRBJ2-2,TRBV24-1,many,TGTGCCACCAGTGATTTATCGCAAACCACCGGGGAGCTGTTTTTT,CATSDLSQTTGELFF
-,14,TRBJ1-1,TRBV6-5,-,TGTGCCAGCAGGGACCGACCTTTGAACACTGAAGCTTTCTTT,CASRDRPLNTEAFF
-,15,TRBJ2-3,TRBV5-6,few,TGTGCCAGCAGCTTATCTCTGAGGTCCACAGATACGCAGTATTTT,CASSLSLRSTDTQYF
TRBD2,18,TRBJ2-3,TRBV5-1,-,TGCGCCAGCAGCTTGGCTCTAGCGGGGTCCGCCAACACAGATACGCAGTATTTT,CASSLALAGSANTDTQYF
TRBD2,14,TRBJ2-1,TRBV5-1,many,TGCGCCAGCAAGGGACTAGCGGGTCACAATGAGCAGTTCTTC,CASKGLAGHNEQFF
TRBD2,15,TRBJ2-1,TRBV5-1,many,TGCGCCAGCGTCCATACTAGCGGATCTTACAATGAGCAGTTCTTC,CASVHTSGSYNEQFF
TRBD1,15,TRBJ1-1,TRBV5-1,few,TGCGCCAGCAGCTGGGGACAGTTCATGAACACTGAAGCTTTCTTT,CASSWGQFMNTEAFF
TRBD1,17,TRBJ1-2,TRBV7-2,few,TGTGCCAGCAGCTCCCCGGACAGGGCAGGAGCTAACTATGGCTACACCTTC,CASSSPDRAGANYGYTF
-,14,TRBJ2-5,TRBV7-9,many,TGTGCCAGCAGCTTACGACAGGACCAAGAGACCCAGTACTTC,CASSLRQDQETQYF
TRBD1,15,TRBJ2-7,TRBV6-5,many,TGTGCCAGCAGGCCGGGACAGGGATATGCCTACGAGCAGTACTTC,CASRPGQGYAYEQYF
-,14,TRBJ1-1,TRBV20-1,few,TGCAGTGCTAGAGAACTTTTATGGGGCACTGAAGCTTTCTTT,CSARELLWGTEAFF
-,15,TRBJ2-5,TRBV12-3/TRBV12-4,many,TGTGCCAGCAGTCTGGGGCTGATCGGCCAAGAGACCCAGTACTTC,CASSLGLIGQETQYF
TRBD2,16,TRBJ2-7,TRBV5-5,few,TGTGCCAGCAGCTTGGAGGCTAGCGGGGGGCTCTACGAGCAGTACTTC,CASSLEASGGLYEQYF
TRBD2,15,TRBJ2-3,TRBV24-1,many,TGTGCCACCAGTGACACACGGGACTACACAGATACGCAGTATTTT,CATSDTRDYTDTQYF
-,14,TRBJ1-4,TRBV7-9,few,TGTGCCAGCAGCACAAACTCCGGGACAAGAAAACTGTTTTTT,CASSTNSGTRKLFF
-,15,TRBJ1-1,TRBV12-5,many,TGTGCTAGTGGTTTGGTACTAGGTGGGGGCACTGAAGCTTTCTTT,CASGLVLGGGTEAFF
TRBD1,15,TRBJ2-1,TRBV6-2/TRBV6-3,-,TGTGCCAGCACGAGGACAGGGGGGTTCTACAATGAGCAGTTCTTC,CASTRTGGFYNEQFF
TRBD1,16,TRBJ1-6,TRBV5-1,-,TGCGCCAGCAGTTCAACAGGGGACGGGGCTAATTCACCCCTCCACTTT,CASSSTGDGANSPLHF
-,17,TRBJ2-1,TRBV4-1,many,TGCGCCAGCAGCCAAGATGATGGCATACGCACCTACAATGAGCAGTTCTTC,CASSQDDGIRTYNEQFF
TRBD1,14,TRBJ2-7,TRBV5-1,many,TGCGCCAGCAGCCTCCGGACAGGCGAGTACGAGCAGTACTTC,CASSLRTGEYEQYF
-,16,TRBJ2-2,TRBV20-1,-,TGCAGTGCCCGCTGGGCAGGGGCACCGAACACCGGGGAGCTGTTTTTT,CSARWAGAPNTGELFF